The 13 T cell receptor beta chains below come from one sample, sequenced in a study of shared clonotypes between healthy human individuals. CD8 cells classed as naive were CD45RO-negative and positively selected for CCR7, excluding terminally differentiated effector memory CD45RA+ cells. Here immunoSEQ multiplex PCR was the method, and the copy in TCRdb shows in-frame clones only, minus some. Among about 2.2 million clones listed, 93% were seen once. Sequences were obtained from naive CD8+ T cells from PBMCs. These receptors all stem from a man younger than 35 in good health. Some clones in this sample may be carry-over from other donors' samples.

This chain links TRBV30 with TRBJ1-2, with D perhaps matching TRBD1 (5 bases). This CDR3 comprises 12 residues. V was cut by 0 bases and J by 8 bases, with 10 bases left in between. Germline V lookup: CDR1 GTSNPN, CDR2 SVGIG (reference sequence). The CDR3 protein is CAWSVLEGGYTF. DNA of the CDR3: TGTGCCTGGAGTGTACTTGAGGGGGGCTACACCTTC.

A word on this clone: The same CDR3 can be traced to other DNA sequences in this sample. The chain is built from TRBV27 and TRBJ2-7; 12 bases line up with TRBD1. CDR3 length: 14 residues. The V gene end was trimmed by 4 bases and the J gene end by 6 bases; junction bases not matched to a gene: 4. Germline loops: CDR1 MNHEY, CDR2 SMNVEV (reference sequence). CDR3 sequence (DNA): TGTGCCAGCAGTTCTGGGACAGGGGGCCGCGAGCAGTACTTC. Its protein is CASSSGTGGREQYF.

The chain carries TRBV7-2 and TRBJ2-7; possible D gene TRBD2, 5 bases. Germline CDR1 and CDR2: SGHTA and FQGNSA. V was clipped by 4 bases and J by 2 bases, with 15 bases between them. This CDR3 region has 15 residues. The CDR3 bases are TGTGCCAGCAGCTGGGGTGGGGAGTTTGCCTACGAGCAGTACTTC. Translated: CASSWGGEFAYEQYF. The variable domain in full, with the rest retrieved from reference TRBV7-2 and TRBJ2-7, is GAGVSQSPSNKVTEKGKDVELRCDPISGHTALYWYRQSLGQGLEFLIYFQGNSAPDKSGLPSDRFSAERTGGSVSTLTIQRTQQEDSAVYLCASSWGGEFAYEQYFGPGTRLTVT.

The V and J genes are TRBV25-1 and TRBJ1-2; TRBD1 might be the D (6 bases). Germline CDR1 is MGHDK and CDR2 is SYGVNS. V lost 1 base and J lost 8, with 14 bases in between. The CDR3 contains 14 residues. The DNA of the CDR3 is TGTGCCAGCAGTGAATCTGGGCAGGGGCACGGCTACACCTTC. Its translation is CASSESGQGHGYTF.

The V gene is TRBV13, the J gene TRBJ2-1; TRBD2 is a possible D gene (5 bases). From germline, CDR1 is PRHDT and CDR2 FYEKMQ (reference sequence). The CDR3 length is 14 residues. V shed 5 bases and J shed 6 bases, with 14 bases lying between them. The CDR3 region is CASSPKGRGNEQFF. CDR3 nucleotide sequence: TGTGCCAGCAGCCCCAAGGGTCGGGGCAATGAGCAGTTCTTC.

The chain links TRBV7-8 to TRBJ2-5; a weak D match, TRBD2 (5 bases). The CDR3 is 15 residues long. Germline V lookup: CDR1 SGHVS, CDR2 FQNEAQ. V was shortened by 5 bases and J by 2 bases, with 15 bases between the two germline ends. The CDR3 sequence: CASSPEGRNQETQYF. CDR3 nucleotide sequence: TGTGCCAGCAGCCCTGAGGGCAGAAATCAAGAGACCCAGTACTTC.

This CDR3 is CAMDIRIGDNEQFF. The CDR3, as DNA: TGTGCCATGGACATACGTATCGGGGACAATGAGCAGTTCTTC. The rearrangement joins TRBV7-9 to TRBJ2-1; tentatively, D is TRBD1 or TRBD2 (5 bases each). From germline, CDR1 is SEHNR and CDR2 FQNEAQ (reference sequence). The CDR3 runs 14 residues. The V gene lost 10 bases and the J gene lost 5 bases, with 18 bases spanning the gap.

The V gene is TRBV4-1, the J gene TRBJ1-4, with 7 positions matching TRBD1. CDR1 MGHRA and CDR2 YSYEKL come from the germline V gene. The CDR3 runs 16 residues. Trimming removed 2 bases from V and 5 bases from J; junction bases left unmatched: 8. As DNA, the CDR3 is TGCGCCAGCAGCCAAAACGCAGGGGGTCGGAATGAAAAACTGTTTTTT. It translates to CASSQNAGGRNEKLFF.

V is TRBV7-9 and J is TRBJ2-1; D might be TRBD2 (5 bases). Trimming stripped 7 bases from V and 4 bases from J, with 17 bases between. The CDR3 is 15 amino acids. In germline, CDR1 is SEHNR, CDR2 FQNEAQ (reference sequence). CDR3 region: CASKEMLASYNEQFF. The CDR3 nucleotides are TGTGCCAGCAAGGAGATGCTAGCTTCATACAATGAGCAGTTCTTC.

The V call is TRBV6-5, the J call TRBJ1-2, with a tentative D call TRBD1 (5 bases). The V gene lost 6 bases and the J gene lost 2 bases, with 16 bases spanning the gap. Germline CDR1 MNHEY, CDR2 SVGAGI. CDR3 length equals 15 residues. The CDR3 region is CASRPTGGVNYGYTF. DNA for the CDR3: TGTGCCAGCAGACCAACCGGAGGGGTAAACTATGGCTACACCTTC.

The chain uses TRBV27 and TRBJ2-1, with D possibly being TRBD1 (7 bases). The CDR3 runs 14 residues. With 5 bases removed from V and 9 bases from J, the gap between germline ends came to 17 bases. Germline loops: CDR1 MNHEY, CDR2 SMNVEV (reference sequence). The CDR3: CASSQFIRGVEQFF. Written as DNA, the CDR3 is TGTGCCAGCAGTCAATTTATCAGGGGGGTTGAGCAGTTCTTC.

Comment on this clone: This sample also contains other DNA sequences that code for the same CDR3. J is TRBJ1-2 and V is TRBV9; weak D call: TRBD1 (6 bases). Between the trimmed V and J ends, which lost 0 bases and 4 bases, there was a span of 13 bases. This CDR3 is 15 amino acids long. Germline CDR1 and CDR2: SGDLS and YYNGEE. The CDR3 nucleotides read TGTGCCAGCAGCGTAGTTGGTGGGGGCAGCTATGGCTACACCTTC. Protein sequence: CASSVVGGGSYGYTF.

CDR3 protein: CSVTSGGRTYEQYF. DNA of the CDR3: TGCAGCGTGACCAGCGGAGGGCGTACCTACGAGCAGTACTTC. This chain joins TRBV29-1 and TRBJ2-7, with D possibly TRBD2 on 6 matching bases. V lost 6 bases and J 2 bases, leaving 17 bases between the germline ends. This CDR3 has 14 residues. Germline CDR1 SQVTM, CDR2 ANQGSEA.